This TCR beta chain comes out of a study of post-analysis software for immune sequencing data. Per germline, CDR1 DFQATT and CDR2 SNEGSKA (reference sequence). The CDR3 has 14 residues. V lost 1 base and J 1 base, leaving 7 bases between the germline ends. This clonotype was detected once. Its antigen is as yet unknown. Sequencing libraries made from TCR beta cDNA carried unique molecular identifiers. MiXCR, applied by TCRdb to the PCR reads, yields one record per CDR3 protein. The sample carries fewer than 850,000 distinct CDR3 sequences, about 45% recorded once. Study observations and caveats: Five or six TRBV segments, TRBV5-6, TRBV5-1 and TRBV20-1 among them, were found more frequent in patients than controls.

This chain joins TRBV20-1 and TRBJ2-2, with TRBD2 as a possible D gene (5 bases). The clonotype was recovered from a girl aged 5-17 years with multiple sclerosis. Specimen: blood. The DNA of the CDR3 is TGCAGTGCTAGAGGAGGGTTGAACACCGGGGAGCTGTTTTTT. Translating it yields CSARGGLNTGELFF.